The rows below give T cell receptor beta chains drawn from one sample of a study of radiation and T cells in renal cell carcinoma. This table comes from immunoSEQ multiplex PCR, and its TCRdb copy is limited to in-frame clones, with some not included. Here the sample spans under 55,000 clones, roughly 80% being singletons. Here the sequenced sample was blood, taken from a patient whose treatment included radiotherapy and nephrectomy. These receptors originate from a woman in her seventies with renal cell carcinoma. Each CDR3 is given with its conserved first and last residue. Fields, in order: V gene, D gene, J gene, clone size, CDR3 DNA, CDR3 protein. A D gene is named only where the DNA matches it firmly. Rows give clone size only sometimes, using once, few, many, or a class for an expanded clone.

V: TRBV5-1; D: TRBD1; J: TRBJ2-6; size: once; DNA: TGCGCCAGCAGCTTGGGGGACAGTTTCTCTGGGGCCAACGTCCTGACTTTC; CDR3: CASSLGDSFSGANVLTF
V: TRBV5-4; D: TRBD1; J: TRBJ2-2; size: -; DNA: TGTGCCAGCAGCTTGGCATGGGGCAGGGGGCAAACCGGGGAGCTGTTTTTT; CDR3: CASSLAWGRGQTGELFF
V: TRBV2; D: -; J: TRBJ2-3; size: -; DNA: TGTGCCAGCAGTGAGGGACTCGGCACAGATACGCAGTATTTT; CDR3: CASSEGLGTDTQYF
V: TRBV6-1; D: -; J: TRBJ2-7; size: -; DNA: TGTGCCAGCAGTGAACCCGGGCTCGAGCAGTACTTC; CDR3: CASSEPGLEQYF
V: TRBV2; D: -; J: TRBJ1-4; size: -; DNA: TGTGCCAGCAGTCTCCAGGGCGTTGGCGGTGAAAAACTGTTTTTT; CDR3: CASSLQGVGGEKLFF
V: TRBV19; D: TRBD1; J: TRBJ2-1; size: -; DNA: TGTGCCAGTAGTATAGAGACAGGGGGGCCCATCAATGAGCAGTTCTTC; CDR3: CASSIETGGPINEQFF
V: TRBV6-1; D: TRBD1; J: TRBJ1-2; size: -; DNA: TGTGCCAGCGTGGGACAGGGGCATGGCTACACCTTC; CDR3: CASVGQGHGYTF
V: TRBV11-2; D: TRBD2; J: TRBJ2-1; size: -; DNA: TGTGCCAGCAGCGCAGCTAGCGGATCCTACAATGAGCAGTTCTTC; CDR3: CASSAASGSYNEQFF
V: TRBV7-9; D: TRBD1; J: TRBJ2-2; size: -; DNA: TGTGCCAGCAGCTCTGGACAGGGGGACACCGGGGAGCTGTTTTTT; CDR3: CASSSGQGDTGELFF
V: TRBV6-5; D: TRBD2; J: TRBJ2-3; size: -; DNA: TGTGCCAGCAGCTCCGGGACTAGCTTTTTGGATACGCAGTATTTT; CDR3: CASSSGTSFLDTQYF
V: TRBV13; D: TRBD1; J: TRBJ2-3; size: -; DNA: TGTGCCAGCAGCCCCCGGGACAGGGGGGCAGATACGCAGTATTTT; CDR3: CASSPRDRGADTQYF
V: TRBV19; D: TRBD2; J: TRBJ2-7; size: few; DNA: TGTGCCAGTAGTATAGTGACTAGCGGGAGGAACGAGCAGTACTTC; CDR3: CASSIVTSGRNEQYF
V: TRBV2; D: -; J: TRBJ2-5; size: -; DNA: TGTGCCAGCAGTGTACCAGGCGAAAACCAAGAGACCCAGTACTTC; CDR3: CASSVPGENQETQYF
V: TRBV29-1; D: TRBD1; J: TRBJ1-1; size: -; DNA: TGCAGCGTAAAGACAGGGGGCAGTACTGAAGCTTTCTTT; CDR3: CSVKTGGSTEAFF
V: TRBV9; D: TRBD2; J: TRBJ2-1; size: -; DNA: TGTGCCAGCTCCCAAGCCCGGGAGGGCCGGGAGCAGTTCTTC; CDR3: CASSQAREGREQFF
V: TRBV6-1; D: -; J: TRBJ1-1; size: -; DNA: TGTGCCAGCAGTGCGGCTGCGGGGAGTACTGAAGCTTTCTTT; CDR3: CASSAAAGSTEAFF
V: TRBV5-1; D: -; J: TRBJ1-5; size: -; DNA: TGCGCCAGCAGCCCTACATCTACCCGCTTGGAACCCCAGCATTTT; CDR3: CASSPTSTRLEPQHF
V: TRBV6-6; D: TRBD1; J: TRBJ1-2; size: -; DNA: TGTGCCAGCAGTAAGCGACAGGGAGGAAACGGCTACACCTTC; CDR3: CASSKRQGGNGYTF